This is a list of T cell receptor beta chains from one sample in a study of blood T cell repertoires in COVID-19. The data were produced by immunoSEQ multiplex PCR, yet TCRdb's version contains in-frame clones alone and is incomplete. Found here are hundreds of thousands of clones, 80% to 90% of them singletons; the top ten hold roughly 8.8%. The sequenced sample consisted of peripheral blood. These receptors were taken from a woman in her fifties or sixties with acute or convalescent COVID-19. CDR3s include the opening cysteine and the closing phenylalanine or tryptophan. D genes are given only for firm matches. Size is stated for part of the rows, as once, few or many counts, or as a class when the clone is expanded.

D gene | J gene | CDR3 length | clone size | V gene | CDR3 protein | CDR3 DNA
TRBD2 | TRBJ2-1 | 14 | few | TRBV7-2 | CASNRLAVYNEQFF | TGTGCCAGTAACCGGCTAGCGGTCTACAATGAGCAGTTCTTC
- | TRBJ2-1 | 16 | - | TRBV28 | CASSLGVSGPYNEQFF | TGTGCCAGCAGTTTAGGAGTTAGCGGTCCCTACAATGAGCAGTTCTTC
- | TRBJ2-5 | 12 | - | TRBV29-1 | CSVAGIRETQYF | TGCAGCGTTGCAGGGATTAGAGAGACCCAGTACTTC
TRBD2 | TRBJ2-2 | 17 | - | TRBV5-1 | CASSLPRGAGVTGELFF | TGCGCCAGCAGCCTCCCTCGGGGAGCGGGAGTCACCGGGGAGCTGTTTTTT
TRBD2 | TRBJ2-7 | 13 | - | TRBV5-6 | CASSPGWAGGQYF | TGTGCCAGCAGCCCCGGATGGGCGGGGGGACAGTACTTC
- | TRBJ1-5 | 14 | - | TRBV12-5 | CASALDTSDQPQHF | TGTGCTAGTGCCCTCGACACGTCCGATCAGCCCCAGCATTTT
- | TRBJ2-1 | 11 | once | TRBV20-1 | CSAQLWNEQFF | TGCAGTGCACAGCTCTGGAATGAGCAGTTCTTC
- | TRBJ1-1 | 14 | - | TRBV11-2 | CASSLKAGNTEAFF | TGTGCCAGCAGCTTAAAGGCGGGGAACACTGAAGCTTTCTTT
- | TRBJ2-2 | 17 | - | TRBV7-9 | CASSLRNRERGTGELFF | TGTGCCAGCAGCTTAAGGAACCGGGAGAGGGGCACCGGGGAGCTGTTTTTT
- | TRBJ2-7 | 12 | - | TRBV5-1 | CASSLAPYEQYF | TGCGCCAGCAGCTTGGCTCCCTACGAGCAGTACTTC
- | TRBJ1-5 | 14 | - | TRBV6-6 | CASSTGLGSQPQHF | TGTGCCAGCAGTACAGGGTTGGGGAGTCAGCCCCAGCATTTT
TRBD2 | TRBJ2-1 | 16 | - | TRBV10-1 | CASSKSTGTSFREQFF | TGCGCCAGCAGTAAAAGTACCGGGACTAGCTTCAGGGAGCAGTTCTTC
TRBD2 | TRBJ2-1 | 16 | - | TRBV7-2 | CASNPTRTSGHNEQFF | TGTGCCAGCAACCCGACCCGAACTAGCGGACACAATGAGCAGTTCTTC
- | TRBJ2-2 | 13 | once | TRBV18 | CASSPFPTGELFF | TGTGCCAGCTCACCCTTTCCCACCGGGGAGCTGTTTTTT
- | TRBJ2-3 | 14 | - | TRBV10-3 | CAISGGRSTDTQYF | TGTGCCATCAGTGGTGGGAGGTCCACAGATACGCAGTATTTT
- | TRBJ2-7 | 15 | - | TRBV9 | CASSVGGDSSYEQYF | TGTGCCAGCAGCGTAGGGGGGGACAGCTCCTACGAGCAGTACTTC
TRBD1 | TRBJ2-7 | 14 | - | TRBV18 | CASSPGQGYYEQYF | TGTGCCAGCTCACCGGGACAGGGGTATTACGAGCAGTACTTC
- | TRBJ2-5 | 13 | - | TRBV10-3 | CAISPEGAETQYF | TGTGCCATCAGCCCCGAGGGCGCGGAGACCCAGTACTTC
TRBD1 | TRBJ2-1 | 18 | - | TRBV9 | CASSARSEPGTGFNEQFF | TGTGCCAGCAGCGCCCGATCTGAACCCGGGACAGGGTTCAATGAGCAGTTCTTC
- | TRBJ2-2 | 14 | - | TRBV7-6 | CASSLGRGAGELFF | TGTGCCAGCAGTTTGGGCAGGGGCGCCGGGGAGCTGTTTTTT
TRBD1 | TRBJ2-3 | 15 | - | TRBV6-5 | CASRKLDRVADTQYF | TGTGCCAGCAGGAAACTTGACAGGGTTGCAGATACGCAGTATTTT
- | TRBJ1-2 | 12 | - | TRBV2 | CASSAGDHGYTF | TGTGCCAGCTCTGCAGGGGACCATGGCTACACCTTC
- | TRBJ1-1 | 13 | - | TRBV7-3 | CASSLSGRTEAFF | TGTGCCAGCAGCTTATCAGGAAGGACTGAAGCTTTCTTT
TRBD1 | TRBJ2-1 | 14 | - | TRBV10-3 | CAIRGQGASNEQFF | TGTGCCATCAGGGGACAGGGGGCGAGCAATGAGCAGTTCTTC
- | TRBJ2-7 | 17 | - | TRBV27 | CASSCPLGHSLSYEQYF | TGTGCCAGCAGTTGTCCCCTGGGACACTCATTATCCTACGAGCAGTACTTC